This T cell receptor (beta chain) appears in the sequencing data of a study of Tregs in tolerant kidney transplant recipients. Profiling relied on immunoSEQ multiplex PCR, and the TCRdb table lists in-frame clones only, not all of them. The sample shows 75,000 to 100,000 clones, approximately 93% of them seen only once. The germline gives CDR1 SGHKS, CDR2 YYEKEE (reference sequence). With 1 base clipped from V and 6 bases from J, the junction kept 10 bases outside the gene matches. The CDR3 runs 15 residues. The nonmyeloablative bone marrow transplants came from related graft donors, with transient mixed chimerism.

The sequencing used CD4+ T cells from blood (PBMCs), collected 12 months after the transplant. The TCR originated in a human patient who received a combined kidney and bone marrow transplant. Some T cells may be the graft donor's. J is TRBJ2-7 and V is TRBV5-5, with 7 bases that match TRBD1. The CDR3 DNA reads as TGTGCCAGCAGCTTGAAATACGAGGGGGCGGGCGAGCAGTACTTC. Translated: CASSLKYEGAGEQYF. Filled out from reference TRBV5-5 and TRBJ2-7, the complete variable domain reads DAGVTQSPTHLIKTRGQQVTLRCSPISGHKSVSWYQQVLGQGPQFIFQYYEKEERGRGNFPDRFSARQFPNYSSELNVNALLLGDSALYLCASSLKYEGAGEQYFGPGTRLTVT.